This passage covers 15 T cell receptor beta chains from one sample sequenced in a study of blood T cell repertoires in COVID-19. Some clones are missing from TCRdb's copy, which holds only in-frame ones; the method was immunoSEQ multiplex PCR. The table includes roughly 250,000 clones, less than 90% detected once. Specimen: peripheral blood. The receptors derive from a woman between 40 and 50 years old who had recovered from COVID-19.

The rearrangement uses TRBV6-5 and TRBJ2-7; 7 nucleotides align to TRBD1. Trimming at V came to 2 bases and at J to 2 bases, leaving 3 bases not matched to a gene. Germline values: CDR1 MNHEY, CDR2 SVGAGI. The CDR3 loop spans 14 amino acids. In DNA, the CDR3 is TGTGCCAGCAGTTACGGACAGGCCCCCTACGAGCAGTACTTC. Residues: CASSYGQAPYEQYF.

The gene calls are TRBV2 and TRBJ2-5, with D tentatively TRBD1 (7 bases). The CDR3 is 15 residues long. Germline V CDR1 and CDR2: SNHLY, FYNNEI. Trimming cost V 5 bases and J 5 bases, with 18 bases left between them. The CDR3 nucleotides read TGTGCCAGCAGTCCGGCGACAGGGACTGGGGAGACCCAGTACTTC. Its protein product is CASSPATGTGETQYF.

The CDR3 region has the DNA TGTGCCAGCAGTTACTCTGAAGGGAGATATGGCTACACCTTC. Translation: CASSYSEGRYGYTF. The gene calls are TRBV6-5 and TRBJ1-2; D is undetermined. Germline V gene sequence: CDR1 MNHEY, CDR2 SVGAGI. Trimming took off 0 bases at V and 5 bases at J, with 10 bases between the two ends. There are 14 residues in the CDR3.

The rearrangement joins TRBV6-5 to TRBJ2-1; maybe TRBD2 (7 bases). This CDR3 is 15 amino acids long. The germline V gene encodes CDR1 MNHEY and CDR2 SVGAGI. V was shortened by 7 bases and J by 5 bases, with 18 bases between the two germline ends. Written as DNA, the CDR3 is TGTGCCAGCACCTGGATGGGGGGGCAAAACAATGAGCAGTTCTTC. Protein: CASTWMGGQNNEQFF.

V is TRBV5-8 and J is TRBJ2-7; 10 bases align to TRBD1. The V segment lost 5 bases and the J segment 4 bases; nucleotides outside the gene matches: 15. Germline loops: CDR1 SGHTS, CDR2 YDEGEE. This CDR3 spans 17 amino acids. The CDR3 here is CASSPGSGQGRSYEQYF. The CDR3 coding sequence is TGTGCCAGCAGTCCCGGGTCGGGACAGGGGAGATCTTACGAGCAGTACTTC.

The rearrangement joins TRBV27 to TRBJ2-7, with 8 bases aligning to TRBD2. The germline V gene has CDR1 MNHEY and CDR2 SMNVEV (reference sequence). This CDR3 is 14 amino acids long. J gave up 0 bases and V 5 bases, and 3 bases lay outside the gene matches. The CDR3 DNA is TGTGCCAGCAGTACGCGGGGGGACTCCTACGAGCAGTACTTC. This translates into CASSTRGDSYEQYF.

The V gene is TRBV11-2, the J gene TRBJ1-2; D remains ambiguous. Germline V CDR1 and CDR2: SGHAT, FQNNGV. V lost 0 bases and J 4 bases, leaving 9 bases between the germline ends. This CDR3 comprises 14 residues. CDR3 region: CASSLESGSYGYTF. In DNA form, the CDR3 reads TGTGCCAGCAGCTTAGAATCGGGAAGCTATGGCTACACCTTC.

This rearrangement joins TRBV5-1 to TRBJ2-2; no definite D call. Germline-derived CDR1 and CDR2 are SGHRS and YFSETQ. The CDR3 spans 16 residues. V was shortened by 4 bases and J by 2 bases, with 15 bases between the two germline ends. The CDR3 DNA is TGCGCCAGCAGCCCGCTCGCGCTGGGCAACACCGGGGAGCTGTTTTTT. Protein product: CASSPLALGNTGELFF.

This clone was detected a few times. The J gene is TRBJ1-6, the V gene TRBV18; the match to TRBD1 covers 7 bases. The germline gives CDR1 KGHSH, CDR2 LQKENI. This CDR3 comprises 16 residues. The junction had 5 bases not matched to a gene; V was cut back by 1 base and J by 5 bases. The CDR3 coding sequence is TGTGCCAGCTCACCACTCCAACAGGGGAATAATTCACCCCTCCACTTT. It codes for CASSPLQQGNNSPLHF.

DNA of the CDR3: TGTGCCAGCAGTGAAAGTTCGGAGATTAGAGCTTTCTTT. This gives the protein CASSESSEIRAFF. This chain uses TRBV6-1 with TRBJ1-1; D is unresolved. The CDR3 runs to 13 residues. The V end lost 2 bases, the J end lost 10 bases, and 14 bases lay between the germline ends. Germline CDR1 reads MNHNS; CDR2 reads SASEGT.

The rearrangement uses TRBV5-4 and TRBJ1-2, with 8 bases identical to TRBD1. The CDR3 is made up of 14 amino acids. From germline, CDR1 is SGHNT and CDR2 YYREEE (reference sequence). V dropped 4 bases and J dropped 1; count of bases not matched to a gene: 3. CDR3 protein: CASSPGQGNYGYTF. The CDR3 nucleotides are TGTGCCAGCAGCCCAGGACAGGGTAACTATGGCTACACCTTC. The full variable domain, in which reference TRBV5-4 and TRBJ1-2 provide the parts outside the CDR3, is ETGVTQSPTHLIKTRGQQVTLRCSSQSGHNTVSWYQQALGQGPQFIFQYYREEENGRGNFPPRFSGLQFPNYSSELNVNALELDDSALYLCASSPGQGNYGYTFGSGTRLTVV.

This rearrangement joins TRBV28 to TRBJ2-1, with 8 bases that match TRBD2. CDR3 length: 15 residues. Germline V gene sequence: CDR1 MDHEN, CDR2 SYDVKM. The V segment lost 4 bases and the J segment 1 base; nucleotides outside the gene matches: 3. For the CDR3, the DNA is TGTGCCAGCAGTTCCGGGGGGGCGTCCTACAATGAGCAGTTCTTC. Translating it yields CASSSGGASYNEQFF. Looking up the rest from reference TRBV28 and TRBJ2-1 gives the full variable domain: DVKVTQSSRYLVKRTGEKVFLECVQDMDHENMFWYRQDPGLGLRLIYFSYDVKMKEKGDIPEGYSVSREKKERFSLILESASTNQTSMYLCASSSGGASYNEQFFGPGTRLTVL.

This chain joins TRBV2 and TRBJ2-7; 10 nucleotides align to TRBD1. With V trimmed by 11 bases and J by 3 bases, 10 bases remained unmatched. Germline CDR1 reads SNHLY; CDR2 reads FYNNEI. The CDR3 spans 14 residues. CDR3 loop: CAGSRQGAVYEQYF. The CDR3 nucleotides read TGTGCCGGATCCCGACAGGGGGCTGTCTACGAGCAGTACTTC. The complete variable domain, with remaining parts taken from reference TRBV2 and TRBJ2-7, reads EPEVTQTPSHQVTQMGQEVILRCVPISNHLYFYWYRQILGQKVEFLVSFYNNEISEKSEIFDDQFSVERPDGSNFTLKIRSTKLEDSAMYFCAGSRQGAVYEQYFGPGTRLTVT.

Concerning this clone itself: Other DNA sequences of this sample code for an identical CDR3. The genes are TRBV2 and TRBJ1-5, with TRBD1 matching 7 bases. V dropped 5 bases and J dropped 4; count of bases not matched to a gene: 8. This CDR3 is 15 amino acids long. From germline, CDR1 is SNHLY and CDR2 FYNNEI. The CDR3 sequence: CASSSTGVGNQPQHF. In DNA form, the CDR3 reads TGTGCCAGCAGTTCTACAGGGGTAGGAAATCAGCCCCAGCATTTT. Complete variable domain (other parts from reference TRBV2 and TRBJ1-5): EPEVTQTPSHQVTQMGQEVILRCVPISNHLYFYWYRQILGQKVEFLVSFYNNEISEKSEIFDDQFSVERPDGSNFTLKIRSTKLEDSAMYFCASSSTGVGNQPQHFGDGTRLSIL.

The gene calls are TRBV6-5 and TRBJ2-7; no firm D call. The CDR3 runs to 14 residues. Per germline, CDR1 MNHEY and CDR2 SVGAGI. V lost 0 bases and J lost 3, with 9 bases in between. CDR3 sequence: CASSYSSRNYEQYF. CDR3 sequence (DNA): TGTGCCAGCAGTTACTCTAGTCGCAACTACGAGCAGTACTTC.